Listed here are 29 T cell receptor beta chains from one sample, sequenced in a study of blood T cell repertoires in COVID-19 (TCRdb year 2020). To prepare the library, the immunoSEQ multiplex PCR assay was applied. As stored in TCRdb, this immuneACCESS dataset retains in-frame rearrangements with V and J assigned. A fraction of the clones does not appear; measured against another copy, unresolved V genes explain less than half of the discrepancy, and the remainder lacks a known reason. Within this sample are approximately 220,000 clones, with less than 90% of them counted one time only. 6.8% of the sample is taken by the ten largest. Sequences were obtained from PBMCs or T cells enriched from blood (not recorded which). Every receptor here comes from a woman in her forties who had recovered from COVID-19.

This chain joins TRBV18 and TRBJ1-5; tentative D call: TRBD1 (5 bases). CDR1 is KGHSH, CDR2 LQKENI, per germline. Deletions cut 2 bases from V and 3 bases from J, with 11 bases between. This CDR3 contains 15 residues. This CDR3 is CASSPAGGFNQPQHF. The CDR3 region has the DNA TGTGCCAGCTCACCAGCGGGGGGATTCAATCAGCCCCAGCATTTT.

This sequence joins TRBV19 and TRBJ2-7; TRBD1 agrees at 8 bases. CDR1 and CDR2 (germline): LNHDA, SQIVND (reference sequence). There are 13 residues in the CDR3. Germline trimming cut 7 bases from V and 7 bases from J; bases unmatched to any gene: 9. The CDR3 DNA is TGTGCCAGTACCTTTCAGGGGGCTGGAGAGCAGTACTTC. Residues: CASTFQGAGEQYF.

The chain uses TRBV11-2 and TRBJ2-7, with TRBD1 identical over 8 bases. The CDR3 runs 15 residues. V lost 4 bases to trimming and J lost 0 bases; unmatched junction nucleotides: 5. Per germline, CDR1 SGHAT and CDR2 FQNNGV. In DNA form, the CDR3 reads TGTGCCAGCAGCTCCACAGGGGGTGGCTCCTACGAGCAGTACTTC. It translates to CASSSTGGGSYEQYF.

V and J are TRBV30 and TRBJ2-3; tentative D call: TRBD1 (6 bases). This CDR3 comprises 13 residues. Per germline, CDR1 GTSNPN and CDR2 SVGIG (reference sequence). V was shortened by 3 bases and J by 5 bases, with 12 bases between the two germline ends. The CDR3 is CAWSQGFRDTQYF. The CDR3 nucleotides are TGTGCCTGGAGCCAGGGGTTCAGAGATACGCAGTATTTT. The full variable domain, in which reference TRBV30 and TRBJ2-3 provide the parts outside the CDR3, is SQTIHQWPATLVQPVGSPLSLECTVEGTSNPNLYWYRQAAGRGLQLLFYSVGIGQISSEVPQNLSASRPQDRQFILSSKKLLLSDSGFYLCAWSQGFRDTQYFGPGTRLTVL.

This chain uses TRBV5-1 with TRBJ2-3; D gene ambiguous. The V gene's germline CDR1 is SGHRS and CDR2 YFSETQ. The CDR3 loop spans 12 amino acids. V was pared by 0 bases and J by 6 bases, with 5 bases between. The CDR3 nucleotides are TGCGCCAGCAGCTTGGTGCGGGATACGCAGTATTTT. It yields the protein CASSLVRDTQYF.

V usage is TRBV11-2 and J usage is TRBJ2-5; no clear D gene. Germline lookup yields CDR1 SGHAT and CDR2 FQNNGV. The CDR3 totals 16 residues. Trimming left V 1 base short and J 1 base short, with 13 bases between. CDR3 coding DNA: TGTGCCAGCAGCTTAGGGCTCACACAGAGCCAAGAGACCCAGTACTTC. It translates to CASSLGLTQSQETQYF.

V and J are TRBV5-5 and TRBJ1-1, with D hard to call. Trimming left V 4 bases short and J 5 bases short, with 18 bases between. The CDR3 totals 15 residues. Looked up from germline, CDR1 is SGHKS and CDR2 is YYEKEE (reference sequence). The CDR3 nucleotides read TGTGCCAGCAGCAAATCCGTGCCTTCGGGGACTGAAGCTTTCTTT. It codes for CASSKSVPSGTEAFF.

The chain has TRBV19 and TRBJ1-4; the match to TRBD1 covers 7 bases. This CDR3 comprises 14 residues. Germline V gene data show CDR1 as LNHDA and CDR2 as SQIVND (reference sequence). The trim removed 7 bases at V and 7 bases at J, leaving 9 bases unmatched. CDR3 nucleotide sequence: TGTGCCAGTACTGAAGACAGGGACGGTGAAAAACTGTTTTTT. Protein product: CASTEDRDGEKLFF.

CDR3 coding DNA: TGTGCCAGCAGCCGGACAGGGGACTACGAGCAGTACGTC. This translates into CASSRTGDYEQYV. The rearrangement uses TRBV7-8 and TRBJ2-7; 9 bases fit TRBD1. V shed 5 bases, J shed 3 bases, and the junction held 2 bases outside the gene matches. The CDR3 sequence is 13 residues long. Germline V lookup: CDR1 SGHVS, CDR2 FQNEAQ.

The chain links TRBV11-2 to TRBJ1-1; a possible D gene is TRBD1 (5 bases). This CDR3 spans 13 amino acids. Germline CDR1 is SGHAT and CDR2 is FQNNGV. V lost 1 base and J lost 7, with 10 bases in between. In nucleotides, the CDR3 is TGTGCCAGCAGCTTAGGCAGGGTCGGTGAAGCTTTCTTT. This sequence encodes CASSLGRVGEAFF.

The chain carries TRBV10-3 and TRBJ1-2; D remains unclear. The ends were cut back, 10 bases at V and 0 bases at J, with 6 bases in the middle. From germline, CDR1 is ENHRY and CDR2 SYGVKD. The length of the CDR3 is 11 residues. CDR3 region: CASRANYGYTF. The CDR3 DNA reads as TGTGCCAGCCGCGCTAACTATGGCTACACCTTC.

The chain has TRBV10-3 and TRBJ1-1; D unresolved. The CDR3 has 13 residues. Per germline, CDR1 ENHRY and CDR2 SYGVKD. Deletions cut 5 bases from V and 2 bases from J, with 9 bases between. The CDR3 here is CAISRLDNTEAFF. The CDR3 DNA is TGTGCCATCAGTAGACTAGATAACACTGAAGCTTTCTTT.

The rearrangement uses TRBV2 and TRBJ1-5; 8 nucleotides match TRBD1. The V gene's germline CDR1 is SNHLY and CDR2 FYNNEI. The V segment lost 5 bases and the J segment 1 base; nucleotides outside the gene matches: 4. The CDR3 spans 15 residues. The CDR3 coding sequence is TGTGCCAGCAGTCGGGACAGGTTGAGCAATCAGCCCCAGCATTTT. Translation: CASSRDRLSNQPQHF.

This chain links TRBV2 with TRBJ1-5; tentative D call: TRBD1 (5 bases). V shed 4 bases and J shed 2 bases, with 12 bases lying between them. This CDR3 comprises 15 residues. Germline CDR1 reads SNHLY; CDR2 reads FYNNEI. DNA of the CDR3: TGTGCCAGCAGTGTTGGGCAAGGGGGCAATCAGCCCCAGCATTTT. Translating gives CASSVGQGGNQPQHF.

The V and J genes are TRBV28 and TRBJ1-2; possible D gene TRBD1, 5 bases. The CDR3 has 14 amino acids. V was clipped by 1 base and J by 4 bases, with 10 bases between them. Germline values: CDR1 MDHEN, CDR2 SYDVKM. CDR3 DNA sequence: TGTGCCAGCAGTTTATCAGGGTGGGGCTATGGCTACACCTTC. This codes for CASSLSGWGYGYTF.

The CDR3 spells CASSQGQGAQETQYF. The CDR3 DNA is TGTGCCAGCAGCCAAGGACAGGGGGCCCAAGAGACCCAGTACTTC. This chain uses TRBV7-6 with TRBJ2-5; TRBD1 matches 11 bases. This CDR3 spans 15 amino acids. Germline V gene data show CDR1 as SGHVS and CDR2 as FNYEAQ. The V segment lost 5 bases and the J segment 1 base; nucleotides outside the gene matches: 3.

The chain carries TRBV9 and TRBJ1-2; 9 bases are a match to TRBD1. CDR3 length equals 15 residues. CDR1 SGDLS and CDR2 YYNGEE come from the germline V gene. V lost 3 bases and J lost 7; bases outside the gene matches: 10. CDR3 protein: CASSAGRGQGGGYTF. CDR3 in DNA: TGTGCCAGCAGCGCCGGGAGGGGACAGGGCGGTGGCTACACCTTC.

The V and J genes are TRBV30 and TRBJ2-1; 11 positions match TRBD2. The CDR3 is made up of 16 amino acids. CDR1 is GTSNPN and CDR2 is SVGIG in the germline V gene (reference sequence). Losses at the gene ends were 1 base for V and 4 bases for J; bases not matched to a gene: 6. The chain's CDR3 is CAWSARGLAVYNEQFF. CDR3 sequence (DNA): TGTGCCTGGAGTGCAAGGGGACTAGCGGTATACAATGAGCAGTTCTTC.

This clone appeared once. This chain links TRBV27 with TRBJ1-1; TRBD1 matches at 8 bases. CDR1 is MNHEY, CDR2 SMNVEV, per germline (reference sequence). The CDR3 has 19 amino acids. With 6 bases clipped from V and 3 bases from J, the junction kept 21 bases outside the gene matches. The CDR3: CASRTIRRSGGIGDTEAFF. Here the CDR3 DNA reads TGTGCCAGCAGGACGATTCGGCGTTCAGGGGGCATCGGGGACACTGAAGCTTTCTTT.

The chain couples TRBV30 to TRBJ1-1, with D possibly matching TRBD1 (5 bases). This CDR3 is 16 amino acids long. Germline values: CDR1 GTSNPN, CDR2 SVGIG (reference sequence). Between the trimmed V and J ends, which lost 7 bases and 1 base, there was a span of 22 bases. CDR3 region: CAFIQPQGLRNTEAFF. The CDR3 DNA is TGTGCCTTCATACAACCTCAGGGCCTGAGGAACACTGAAGCTTTCTTT.

The CDR3 region is CASSDRGQYTGELFF. The CDR3 DNA follows: TGTGCCAGCAGTGATAGGGGGCAGTACACCGGGGAGCTGTTTTTT. The chain is built from TRBV2 and TRBJ2-2; 7 bases match TRBD1. CDR3 size: 15 residues. The germline gives CDR1 SNHLY, CDR2 FYNNEI. V was pared by 3 bases and J by 3 bases, with 4 bases of the junction left unmatched.

V and J are TRBV3-1 (or the pseudogene TRBV3-2) and TRBJ1-2; 7 positions agree with TRBD1. V trimming: 1 base; J trimming: 7 bases; junction bases outside the gene matches: 15. The CDR3 is made up of 17 amino acids. Germline CDR1 LGHDT, CDR2 YNNKEL (reference sequence). CDR3 in amino acids: CASSQAFNSGTAGGYTF. Written as DNA, the CDR3 is TGTGCCAGCAGCCAAGCGTTCAATTCGGGGACAGCTGGTGGCTACACCTTC.

V is TRBV7-2 and J is TRBJ2-2; 7 positions match TRBD1. This CDR3 spans 15 amino acids. Germline V gives CDR1 SGHTA, CDR2 FQGNSA. With 5 bases clipped from V and 0 bases from J, the junction kept 3 bases outside the gene matches. CDR3 DNA: TGTGCCAGCAGCCCACAGGGGACGAACACCGGGGAGCTGTTTTTT. This sequence encodes CASSPQGTNTGELFF.

This clone occurred a few times. The rearrangement links TRBV16 to TRBJ1-4, with a tentative D call TRBD1 (6 bases). From germline, CDR1 is KGHSY and CDR2 FQNENV. V was pared by 4 bases and J by 0 bases, with 15 bases between. The CDR3 spans 17 residues. CDR3 sequence reads: CASSRLGARATNEKLFF. CDR3 sequence (DNA): TGTGCCAGCAGCCGGTTGGGGGCGAGGGCAACTAATGAAAAACTGTTTTTT.

The chain recombines TRBV27 with TRBJ2-4; TRBD1 aligns across 7 bases. The CDR3 length is 17 residues. Germline V gene sequence: CDR1 MNHEY, CDR2 SMNVEV (reference sequence). V dropped 6 bases and J dropped 0; count of bases not matched to a gene: 11. CDR3 in amino acids: CASSGLGTVLAKNIQYF. The DNA of the CDR3 is TGTGCCAGCAGCGGGCTCGGGACAGTGCTAGCCAAAAACATTCAGTACTTC.

CDR3 in amino acids: CASSQRQGGEKLFF. Written as DNA, the CDR3 is TGTGCCAGCAGCCAACGACAGGGGGGGGAAAAACTGTTTTTT. The genes are TRBV3-1 (or the pseudogene TRBV3-2) and TRBJ1-4; 9 nucleotides agree with TRBD1. The CDR3 has 14 amino acids. Germline CDR1 and CDR2: LGHDT and YNNKEL (reference sequence). J lost 8 bases, V lost 2 bases, and 3 bases had no gene match.

This sequence joins TRBV30 and TRBJ2-1, with 11 bases identical to TRBD2. The CDR3 length is 15 residues. Germline trimming cut 3 bases from V and 8 bases from J; bases unmatched to any gene: 9. Germline V gives CDR1 GTSNPN, CDR2 SVGIG (reference sequence). DNA for the CDR3: TGTGCCTGGAGAGGGACTAGCGGCCCTTGGGATGAGCAGTTCTTC. Its protein is CAWRGTSGPWDEQFF.

This chain uses TRBV9 with TRBJ2-5; weak D call: TRBD2 (7 bases). The V and J ends lost 3 bases and 1 base respectively, with 13 bases between them. CDR1 SGDLS and CDR2 YYNGEE come from the germline V gene. The CDR3 contains 15 residues. The CDR3 nucleotides read TGTGCCAGCAGCGGGGGGGCTAGCGGCCAAGAGACCCAGTACTTC. The encoded protein is CASSGGASGQETQYF.

The rearrangement uses TRBV12-3 or TRBV12-4 and TRBJ2-7; D gene uncertain. V dropped 4 bases and J dropped 3 bases, with 10 bases sitting between them. This CDR3 has 13 amino acids. The CDR3: CASSYNRDYEQYV. CDR3 in DNA: TGTGCCAGCAGTTATAACAGAGACTACGAGCAGTACGTC.